These 5 T cell receptor beta chains originate from one sample sequenced in a study of shared clonotypes between healthy human individuals. Sequencing was performed with immunoSEQ multiplex PCR; in TCRdb, only in-frame clones are kept and a portion is missing. The data show roughly 2,300,000 clones, roughly 92% seen once. The specimen sequenced was naive CD4+ T cells from PBMCs. Stated subset: CD45RA+ positively selected. The receptors were sampled from a man between 18 and 29 years old in good health. Some clones in this sample may be carry-over from other donors' samples.

This sequence joins TRBV11-2 and TRBJ1-5; possibly TRBD1 for D (6 bases). The CDR3 extends over 15 amino acids. Deletions cut 5 bases from V and 5 bases from J, with 16 bases between. Germline V gene lookup returns CDR1 SGHAT and CDR2 FQNNGV. The CDR3, as DNA: TGTGCCAGCAGCGATAGAGGGGGGGAGGATCAGCCCCAGCATTTT. This gives the protein CASSDRGGEDQPQHF.

The chain joins TRBV27 to TRBJ1-4, with 9 bases matching TRBD1. The J segment lost 6 bases and the V segment lost 6 bases, leaving 5 bases of the junction unmatched. The CDR3 is 14 residues long. Germline V lookup: CDR1 MNHEY, CDR2 SMNVEV (reference sequence). CDR3 in amino acids: CASRHRDRDEKLFF. The CDR3 nucleotides read TGTGCCAGCAGACATAGGGACAGGGATGAAAAACTGTTTTTT.

The sample holds one count of this clone. The chain carries TRBV28 and TRBJ2-4; D is unresolved. Trimming removed 4 bases from V and 0 bases from J, with 16 bases in between. CDR3 length: 17 residues. The germline gives CDR1 MDHEN, CDR2 SYDVKM. This CDR3 is CASSSSPTGIAKNIQYF. CDR3 nucleotide sequence: TGTGCCAGCAGTTCTTCTCCCACCGGTATAGCCAAAAACATTCAGTACTTC.

This rearrangement joins TRBV4-2 to TRBJ2-1; 10 positions match TRBD2. CDR3 length equals 17 residues. V dropped 3 bases and J dropped 8; count of bases not matched to a gene: 13. The V gene's germline CDR1 is LGHNA and CDR2 YNFKEQ. The CDR3 spells CASSHETAGGPRYEQFF. CDR3 sequence (DNA): TGTGCCAGCAGCCATGAAACAGCGGGAGGGCCGAGGTATGAGCAGTTCTTC.

Note on this clone: This sample includes further DNA sequences coding for the same CDR3. The chain links TRBV5-1 to TRBJ2-3; TRBD2 aligns across 7 bases. The V gene end was trimmed by 3 bases and the J gene end by 3 bases; junction bases not matched to a gene: 4. The CDR3 is made up of 14 amino acids. From germline, CDR1 is SGHRS and CDR2 YFSETQ. This CDR3 is CASSSRGSTDTQYF. CDR3 nucleotide sequence: TGCGCCAGCAGCTCTCGCGGGAGTACAGATACGCAGTATTTT.